Following are 20 T cell receptor beta chains from one sample sequenced in a study of T-cell memory formation after mild COVID-19. TCRdb redid the calling of the 5' RACE reads with MiXCR, one entry per CDR3 protein. This table has around 250,000 distinct CDR3 sequences, around a tenth appearing once. Sequencing used PBMCs or a T cell subset sorted from them (not recorded which). The receptors here all came from a man aged 18 to 29 who had mild COVID-19 (a few samples of this study predate the infection). Cell type and time point are not known.

This clonotype was counted between two and nine times. The gene calls are TRBV7-9 and TRBJ2-2; TRBD2 might be the D (6 bases). V was trimmed by 9 bases and J by 10 bases, leaving 15 bases between them. The CDR3 has 12 amino acids. Germline V gives CDR1 SEHNR, CDR2 FQNEAQ (reference sequence). The CDR3, as DNA: TGTGCCAGTGGGGCGGGGAACGCGGAGCTGTTTTTT. Protein sequence: CASGAGNAELFF.

This clonotype came up many times. The gene calls are TRBV6-5 and TRBJ2-3, with 7 nucleotides matching TRBD1. Trimming took 6 bases from V and 3 from J; bases not matched to a gene: 6. Germline V CDR1 and CDR2: MNHEY, SVGAGI. This CDR3 spans 14 amino acids. The CDR3 DNA sequence: TGTGCCAGCAGACGGGACAGCTTAACAGATACGCAGTATTTT. This translates into CASRRDSLTDTQYF.

This sequence joins TRBV7-2 and TRBJ1-5; a weak D match, TRBD1 (6 bases). Germline V gene sequence: CDR1 SGHTA, CDR2 FQGNSA. This CDR3 is 16 amino acids long. V lost 3 bases and J 0 bases, leaving 12 bases between the germline ends. The DNA of the CDR3 is TGTGCCAGCAGCTTCGGAGGGGGGCGTAGCAATCAGCCCCAGCATTTT. It yields the protein CASSFGGGRSNQPQHF.

This clonotype has only a few counts. The chain employs TRBV12-3 or TRBV12-4 and TRBJ2-7; 11 nucleotides align to TRBD2. CDR3 length: 15 residues. J was trimmed by 4 bases and V by 6 bases; bases with no gene match: 8. The CDR3 loop reads CASREDVAGGYEQYF. CDR3 coding DNA: TGTGCCAGCAGGGAAGATGTAGCGGGGGGGTACGAGCAGTACTTC.

This clonotype was seen a handful of times. The chain links TRBV4-3 to TRBJ1-4, with D possibly being TRBD1 (6 bases). Per germline, CDR1 LGHNA and CDR2 YSLEER. The germline V and J ends were trimmed by 1 base and 5 bases, with 20 bases remaining between them. CDR3 length: 18 amino acids. CDR3: CASSQVPAGVQWNEKLFF. CDR3 bases: TGCGCCAGCAGCCAAGTCCCCGCAGGGGTGCAATGGAATGAAAAACTGTTTTTT.

Concerning this clonotype: Relative to the germline gene, one junction end is altered; a read error may explain this. J is TRBJ2-7 and V is TRBV7-9; 11 bases are a match to TRBD1. This CDR3 has 14 amino acids. Germline V CDR1 and CDR2: SEHNR, FQNEAQ (reference sequence). CDR3: CASTGQGASHEQYF. CDR3 in DNA: TGTGCCAGCACTGGACAGGGGGCCTCCCACGAGCAGTACTTC.

DNA for the CDR3: TGTGCCAGCAGCCCCCGGGTAGCGGGGGGACAAGAGACCCAGTACTTC. Protein: CASSPRVAGGQETQYF. V is TRBV3-1 and J is TRBJ2-5, with 10 bases identical to TRBD2. The CDR3 contains 16 residues. Germline V gene lookup returns CDR1 LGHDT and CDR2 YNNKEL (reference sequence). The junction had 7 bases not matched to a gene; V was cut back by 4 bases and J by 2 bases.

This clonotype occurred many times. V usage is TRBV5-1 and J usage is TRBJ2-1; TRBD2 agrees at 7 bases. Germline CDR1 SGHRS, CDR2 YFSETQ. This CDR3 region has 13 residues. Unmatched junction bases numbered 6, after V lost 5 bases and J lost 7 bases. The CDR3 protein is CASRSGEGNEQFF. Here the CDR3 DNA reads TGCGCCAGCAGGAGCGGGGAAGGGAATGAGCAGTTCTTC.

This clonotype appeared a few times. The chain employs TRBV2 and TRBJ1-6; D might be TRBD1 (5 bases). From germline, CDR1 is SNHLY and CDR2 FYNNEI. The V end lost 8 bases, the J end lost 7 bases, and 15 bases lay between the germline ends. The CDR3 is 14 residues long. CDR3 amino acids: CASGHRESNSPLHF. CDR3 DNA: TGTGCCAGCGGACACCGGGAGTCAAATTCACCCCTCCACTTT. Based on the CDR3 plus reference TRBV2 and TRBJ1-6, the full variable domain is EPEVTQTPSHQVTQMGQEVILRCVPISNHLYFYWYRQILGQKVEFLVSFYNNEISEKSEIFDDQFSVERPDGSNFTLKIRSTKLEDSAMYFCASGHRESNSPLHFGNGTRLTVT.

This clonotype was recorded many times. The chain joins TRBV12-3 or TRBV12-4 to TRBJ2-1, with 8 bases fitting TRBD1. Trimming took 7 bases from V and 8 from J; bases not matched to a gene: 10. The CDR3 loop spans 14 amino acids. CDR3 protein: CASIRGPLFYEQFF. In DNA form, the CDR3 reads TGTGCCAGCATCAGGGGGCCCTTGTTCTATGAGCAGTTCTTC.

This clonotype came up many times. The gene calls are TRBV5-1 and TRBJ2-3; the D is unclear. CDR3 length: 14 amino acids. CDR1 and CDR2 (germline): SGHRS, YFSETQ. V was cut by 3 bases and J by 2 bases, with 10 bases left in between. CDR3: CASSSPGSTDTQYF. The DNA of the CDR3 is TGCGCCAGCAGCTCTCCGGGCTCCACAGATACGCAGTATTTT. Complete variable domain (other parts from reference TRBV5-1 and TRBJ2-3): KAGVTQTPRYLIKTRGQQVTLSCSPISGHRSVSWYQQTPGQGLQFLFEYFSETQRNKGNFPGRFSGRQFSNSRSEMNVSTLELGDSALYLCASSSPGSTDTQYFGPGTRLTVL.

This clonotype was observed a handful of times. The chain carries TRBV21-1 and TRBJ2-7; no check of the table's D call, TRBD2, against the DNA was made. TRBV21-1 constitutes a pseudogene. The CDR3 is made up of 19 amino acids. This CDR3 is CASSKGGQGYPRRNYEQYV. CDR3 nucleotide sequence: TGTGCCAGCAGCAAAGGAGGGCAGGGTTACCCCCGAAGAAACTACGAGCAGTACGTC.

The chain joins TRBV4-1 to TRBJ2-3; D may be TRBD1 or TRBD2 (5 bases each). The germline V gene has CDR1 MGHRA and CDR2 YSYEKL. Trimming shortened V by 3 bases and J by 0 bases, and 13 bases separated the two germline ends. The CDR3 sequence is 16 residues long. CDR3 loop: CASSQWDPSSTDTQYF. CDR3 nucleotide sequence: TGCGCCAGCAGCCAGTGGGACCCCAGTAGCACAGATACGCAGTATTTT.

This clonotype was recorded a few times. The V call is TRBV29-1, the J call TRBJ2-1; 10 bases align to TRBD2. The germline gives CDR1 SQVTM, CDR2 ANQGSEA. J was trimmed by 6 bases and V by 8 bases; bases with no gene match: 10. CDR3 length: 14 amino acids. CDR3 sequence (DNA): TGCAGCTCGATAAGCTCTAGCGGGGGCAATGAGCAGTTCTTC. Its protein is CSSISSSGGNEQFF.

This clonotype was observed a handful of times. J is TRBJ2-6 and V is TRBV2, with 8 bases identical to TRBD1. Germline V gene lookup returns CDR1 SNHLY and CDR2 FYNNEI. V lost 5 bases to trimming and J lost 1 base; unmatched junction nucleotides: 16. The CDR3 spans 20 residues. This CDR3 reads CASSPGVAGGVRSGANVLTF. Here the CDR3 DNA reads TGTGCCAGCAGTCCCGGAGTTGCAGGGGGCGTCAGATCTGGGGCCAACGTCCTGACTTTC.

The J gene is TRBJ2-1, the V gene TRBV10-1; D gene ambiguous. The CDR3 spans 16 residues. Germline loops: CDR1 WNHNN, CDR2 SYGVQD (reference sequence). V lost 1 base, J lost 0 bases, and 10 bases lay in between. The CDR3, as DNA: TGCGCCAGCAGTGAGTTTGGACGCCGCTCCTACAATGAGCAGTTCTTC. Translated, it gives CASSEFGRRSYNEQFF.

This sequence joins TRBV19 and TRBJ2-3; D is uncertain. Trimming left V 6 bases short and J 8 bases short, with 12 bases between. The CDR3 length is 12 residues. The germline CDR1 and CDR2 sequences are LNHDA and SQIVND (reference sequence). CDR3 sequence (DNA): TGTGCCAGTAGCTTCACTCCCTCTACGCAGTATTTT. Translation gives CASSFTPSTQYF.

This clonotype showed up just a few times. This chain connects TRBV24-1 to TRBJ2-5; the D is unclear. The germline CDR1 and CDR2 sequences are KGHDR and SFDVKD. The CDR3 extends over 13 amino acids. V was cut by 10 bases and J by 1 base, with 12 bases left in between. CDR3 amino acids: CATSGEVQETQYF. In DNA form, the CDR3 reads TGTGCCACTTCGGGTGAGGTCCAAGAGACCCAGTACTTC.

V usage is TRBV4-1 and J usage is TRBJ1-4; D ambiguous. CDR1 and CDR2 from the germline V gene are MGHRA and YSYEKL. This CDR3 contains 15 residues. V shed 1 base and J shed 8 bases, with 14 bases lying between them. The CDR3 DNA sequence: TGCGCCAGCAGCCAAGTTCCCAGTACGGAGGAAAAACTGTTTTTT. It specifies CASSQVPSTEEKLFF.

The chain has TRBV4-1 and TRBJ1-3; the D is unclear. V was pared by 1 base and J by 3 bases, with 10 bases between. Germline V gene data show CDR1 as MGHRA and CDR2 as YSYEKL. This CDR3 comprises 15 residues. The CDR3 spells CASSQGPLVGNTIYF. In DNA form, the CDR3 reads TGCGCCAGCAGCCAAGGGCCGCTAGTTGGAAACACCATATATTTT.